This TCR beta chain was sequenced in a study of tumor-infiltrating lymphocytes in localized non-small cell lung cancer. The overall study: The cohort mixed smokers and never-smokers, several histologies, and some post-neoadjuvant-chemotherapy samples. Resected tumor was paired with non-adjacent uninvolved lung from the same patient.

Sequencing was performed with immunoSEQ multiplex PCR; in TCRdb, only in-frame clones are kept and a portion is missing. Counted here are roughly 5,800 clones, roughly four fifths occurring once; the ten biggest clones make up approximately 9.8%. Germline loops: CDR1 SQVTM, CDR2 ANQGSEA. The V and J ends lost 3 bases and 5 bases respectively, with 13 bases between them. This CDR3 has 13 residues. The V call is TRBV29-1, the J call TRBJ1-1, with D hard to call. This clonotype was obtained from a human donor with non-small cell lung cancer. The sample taken for sequencing was lung tumor tissue. The CDR3 nucleotides are TGCAGCGTTGAGGTTCAAAGGGTTACTGAAGCTTTCTTT. It is translated as CSVEVQRVTEAFF.